A single sample is the source of the 20 T cell receptor beta chains below, sequenced in a study of neurological immune-mediated disorders. TCRdb re-called the 5' RACE reads with MiXCR, one entry per CDR3 protein. Of under 20,000 distinct CDR3 sequences in the sample, 2.6% were seen once. Sequencing used PBMCs. These receptors all stem from a woman under 30 with multiple sclerosis.

There are many counts of this clonotype. The rearrangement uses TRBV12-3 or TRBV12-4 and TRBJ1-1; D may be TRBD1 (5 bases). The CDR3 sequence is 13 residues long. Trimming shortened V by 5 bases and J by 3 bases, and 10 bases separated the two germline ends. DNA for the CDR3: TGTGCCAGCAGTCCCCGACAGTACACTGAAGCTTTCTTT. Its protein is CASSPRQYTEAFF.

In its sample, this clonotype was seen many times. J is TRBJ1-1 and V is TRBV11-2, with no clear D. Germline V CDR1 and CDR2: SGHAT, FQNNGV. CDR3 size: 13 residues. Trimming took off 1 base at V and 0 bases at J, with 3 bases between the two ends. The chain's CDR3 is CASSLGMNTEAFF. The DNA of the CDR3 is TGTGCCAGCAGCTTAGGGATGAACACTGAAGCTTTCTTT.

This clonotype was picked up many times. The J gene is TRBJ2-7, the V gene TRBV20-1, with 7 bases matching TRBD1. Trimming removed 5 bases from V and 6 bases from J; junction bases left unmatched: 10. CDR1 is DFQATT and CDR2 is SNEGSKA in the germline V gene (reference sequence). The CDR3 is 13 amino acids. CDR3 nucleotides: TGCAGTGCTCGAAAGACAGGGACGGCCGAGCAGTACTTC. It is translated as CSARKTGTAEQYF.

This clonotype was picked up many times. The chain couples TRBV27 to TRBJ1-2; 7 bases agree with TRBD1. Trimming removed 5 bases from V and 4 bases from J; junction bases left unmatched: 7. The CDR3 runs 14 residues. CDR1 and CDR2 from the germline V gene are MNHEY and SMNVEV (reference sequence). In DNA, the CDR3 is TGTGCCAGCAGTCCACCGGACAGGACCTATGGCTACACCTTC. It yields the protein CASSPPDRTYGYTF.

This clonotype was seen at least ten times. J is TRBJ2-2 and V is TRBV3-1; no definite D call. The germline V and J ends were trimmed by 0 bases and 7 bases, with 12 bases remaining between them. CDR3 length: 15 amino acids. Germline CDR1 is LGHDT and CDR2 is YNNKEL (reference sequence). The CDR3, as DNA: TGTGCCAGCAGCCAAGATAGATTGGGCTTCGGGGAGCTGTTTTTT. Protein: CASSQDRLGFGELFF.

The sample holds many counts of this clonotype. As DNA, the CDR3 is TGTGCCAGCAGTTATGGGCGAGGGAGCTCCTACGAGCAGTACTTC. Its translation: CASSYGRGSSYEQYF. The chain joins TRBV6-5 to TRBJ2-7; D possibly corresponds to TRBD2 (5 bases). CDR1 MNHEY and CDR2 SVGAGI come from the germline V gene. V was shortened by 3 bases and J by 0 bases, with 12 bases between the two germline ends. The CDR3 runs to 15 residues.

This clonotype was seen ten or more times. The V and J genes are TRBV5-1 and TRBJ2-3; D perhaps matches TRBD1 (5 bases). This CDR3 has 12 amino acids. From germline, CDR1 is SGHRS and CDR2 YFSETQ. V was pared by 7 bases and J by 5 bases, with 11 bases between. CDR3 sequence (DNA): TGCGCCAGCCGGCAGGGTAAAGATACGCAGTATTTT. The encoded protein is CASRQGKDTQYF.

Relative to its sample, this clonotype is medium-sized. V gene TRBV7-6 combines with J gene TRBJ1-1; the D gene is possibly TRBD1 (6 bases). V dropped 7 bases and J dropped 1 base, with 10 bases sitting between them. The CDR3 runs 13 residues. Germline values: CDR1 SGHVS, CDR2 FNYEAQ. The CDR3, as DNA: TGTGCCAGCAAGCGGGGGCCGAACACTGAAGCTTTCTTT. It codes for CASKRGPNTEAFF.

This clonotype was counted many times. The J gene is TRBJ2-3, the V gene TRBV10-3, with 8 positions matching TRBD1. There are 15 residues in the CDR3. CDR1 is ENHRY and CDR2 is SYGVKD in the germline V gene. Trimming removed 5 bases from V and 5 bases from J; junction bases left unmatched: 9. The CDR3 is CAISSGTGVGDTQYF. The CDR3 DNA reads TGTGCCATCAGTTCCGGGACAGGAGTGGGAGATACGCAGTATTTT.

This clonotype appeared many times. The genes are TRBV27 and TRBJ1-5; 7 nucleotides agree with TRBD1. The CDR3 totals 15 residues. Germline V gives CDR1 MNHEY, CDR2 SMNVEV (reference sequence). With V trimmed by 5 bases and J by 0 bases, 4 bases remained unmatched. CDR3 sequence reads: CASSENRGSNQPQHF. The CDR3 region has the DNA TGTGCCAGCAGTGAGAACAGGGGTAGCAATCAGCCCCAGCATTTT.

The sample holds many counts of this clonotype. The chain has TRBV12-3 or TRBV12-4 and TRBJ1-5, with a tentative D call TRBD1 (5 bases). V was shortened by 4 bases and J by 4 bases, with 8 bases between the two germline ends. The CDR3 has 13 amino acids. The CDR3 DNA follows: TGTGCCAGCAGTTCGGGGGGGAATCAGCCCCAGCATTTT. It is translated as CASSSGGNQPQHF.

This clonotype showed up many times. The rearrangement uses TRBV6-5 and TRBJ1-5; tentative D call: TRBD1 (5 bases). The germline gives CDR1 MNHEY, CDR2 SVGAGI. Trimming removed 5 bases from V and 2 bases from J, with 7 bases in between. The CDR3 is 13 residues long. CDR3 bases: TGTGCCAGCAGTCGGGGGGGCAATCAGCCCCAGCATTTT. Translating gives CASSRGGNQPQHF.

This clonotype was recorded at least ten times. The gene calls are TRBV6-5 and TRBJ2-3, with unresolved D. The CDR3 has 16 residues. CDR1 and CDR2 (germline): MNHEY, SVGAGI. Trimming stripped 1 base from V and 2 bases from J, with 13 bases between. The chain's CDR3 is CASSYFVPLYTDTQYF. In DNA form, the CDR3 reads TGTGCCAGCAGTTACTTTGTTCCCCTATACACAGATACGCAGTATTTT.

In its sample, this clonotype was seen many times. The chain joins TRBV7-6 to TRBJ1-1; TRBD1 aligns across 9 bases. The CDR3 totals 16 residues. Germline loops: CDR1 SGHVS, CDR2 FNYEAQ. V lost 0 bases to trimming and J lost 4 bases; unmatched junction nucleotides: 6. This CDR3 reads CASSLAMGQGGTEAFF. The CDR3 DNA reads TGTGCCAGCAGCTTAGCGATGGGACAGGGAGGCACTGAAGCTTTCTTT.

This clonotype was seen at least ten times. This chain links TRBV28 with TRBJ1-2; a weak D match, TRBD1 (5 bases). V dropped 5 bases and J dropped 7 bases, with 11 bases sitting between them. CDR3 length: 12 amino acids. Germline loops: CDR1 MDHEN, CDR2 SYDVKM. CDR3: CASSSRAFGYTF. The CDR3 DNA follows: TGTGCCAGCAGTAGCAGGGCCTTTGGCTACACCTTC.

The sample holds many counts of this clonotype. The chain recombines TRBV11-2 with TRBJ1-2; no reliable D call. Per the germline V gene, CDR1 is SGHAT and CDR2 is FQNNGV. Trimming took off 5 bases at V and 8 bases at J, with 12 bases between the two ends. This CDR3 has 12 amino acids. The CDR3 protein is CASSPSRLGYTF. Here the CDR3 DNA reads TGTGCCAGCAGCCCGTCAAGGCTCGGCTACACCTTC. Filled out from reference TRBV11-2 and TRBJ1-2, the complete variable domain reads EAGVAQSPRYKIIEKRQSVAFWCNPISGHATLYWYQQILGQGPKLLIQFQNNGVVDDSQLPKDRFSAERLKGVDSTLKIQPAKLEDSAVYLCASSPSRLGYTFGSGTRLTVV.

This clonotype was recorded many times. The chain combines TRBV13 with TRBJ2-1, with 7 positions matching TRBD2. The germline V gene has CDR1 PRHDT and CDR2 FYEKMQ (reference sequence). The CDR3 spans 16 residues. V lost 1 base and J lost 2; bases outside the gene matches: 5. CDR3 region: CASSLVGGKPYNEQFF. In DNA, the CDR3 is TGTGCCAGCAGCTTAGTGGGGGGGAAACCCTACAATGAGCAGTTCTTC. Drawing the rest from reference TRBV13 and TRBJ2-1, the complete variable domain is AAGVIQSPRHLIKEKRETATLKCYPIPRHDTVYWYQQGPGQDPQFLISFYEKMQSDKGSIPDRFSAQQFSDYHSELNMSSLELGDSALYFCASSLVGGKPYNEQFFGPGTRLTVL.

At least ten counts were recorded for this clonotype. The chain recombines TRBV7-6 with TRBJ2-7, with TRBD1 matching over 10 bases. CDR3 length: 14 amino acids. CDR1 and CDR2 from the germline V gene are SGHVS and FNYEAQ. Trimming removed 5 bases from V and 3 bases from J; junction bases left unmatched: 4. This chain's CDR3 is CASSPGQGVYEQYF. Written as DNA, the CDR3 is TGTGCCAGCAGCCCAGGACAGGGGGTCTACGAGCAGTACTTC.

This clonotype has a count of ten or more. The chain is built from TRBV11-2 and TRBJ2-2, with D possibly TRBD2 on 5 matching bases. This CDR3 spans 15 amino acids. Looked up from germline, CDR1 is SGHAT and CDR2 is FQNNGV. The V end was cut by 5 bases, the J end by 1 base, with 11 bases between. The CDR3 here is CASSPFGLNTGELFF. CDR3 DNA sequence: TGTGCCAGCAGCCCCTTCGGACTGAACACCGGGGAGCTGTTTTTT.

This clonotype is judged medium-sized. The gene calls are TRBV9 and TRBJ1-5; maybe TRBD1 (6 bases). The CDR3 runs 15 residues. Trimming left V 0 bases short and J 0 bases short, with 7 bases between. Per germline, CDR1 SGDLS and CDR2 YYNGEE. CDR3 loop: CASSVEGVSNQPQHF. CDR3 nucleotides: TGTGCCAGCAGCGTAGAGGGGGTTAGCAATCAGCCCCAGCATTTT.